This TCR beta chain was sequenced in a study of cytomegalovirus exposure and HLA in healthy donors. Findings and caveats of the study: When analyzed later, the rates of TCR association showed variation by HLA locus, with DRB1 the most and HLA-C the fewest. Based on reports, TCR beta sequences accurately predicted HLA-A and HLA-B alleles for most subjects.

The PCR was carried out with 60 Vbeta primers and 13 Jbeta primers. Measured with immunoSEQ multiplex PCR; TCRdb has only the in-frame clones, and not every one. Its table records tens of thousands of clones. As regards this clone: Its antigen is unknown.

The CDR3 runs 13 residues. The V gene's germline CDR1 is SQVTM and CDR2 ANQGSEA. V lost 6 bases and J lost 4; bases outside the gene matches: 6. Sequencing used PBMCs. The V and J genes are TRBV29-1 and TRBJ2-1; 7 nucleotides line up with TRBD2. This sequence originates from a woman between 25 and 40 years old in good health and CMV-seropositive. The CDR3 region is CSVSGVGYNEQFF. In DNA, the CDR3 is TGCAGCGTCAGCGGGGTGGGTTACAATGAGCAGTTCTTC.